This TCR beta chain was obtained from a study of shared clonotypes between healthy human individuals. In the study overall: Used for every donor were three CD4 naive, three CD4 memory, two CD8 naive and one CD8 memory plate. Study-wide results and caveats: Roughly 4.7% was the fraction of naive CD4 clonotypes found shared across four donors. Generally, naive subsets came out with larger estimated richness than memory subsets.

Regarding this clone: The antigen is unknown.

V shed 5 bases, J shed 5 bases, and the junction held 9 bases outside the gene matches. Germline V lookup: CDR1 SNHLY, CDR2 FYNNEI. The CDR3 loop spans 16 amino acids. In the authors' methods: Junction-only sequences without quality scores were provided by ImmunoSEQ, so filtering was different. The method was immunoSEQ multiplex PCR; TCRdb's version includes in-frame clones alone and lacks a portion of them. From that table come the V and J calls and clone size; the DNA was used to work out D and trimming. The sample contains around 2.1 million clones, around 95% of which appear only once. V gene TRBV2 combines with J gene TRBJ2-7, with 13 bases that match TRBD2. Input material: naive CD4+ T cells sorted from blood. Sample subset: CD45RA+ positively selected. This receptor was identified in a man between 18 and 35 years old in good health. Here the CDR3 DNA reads TGTGCCAGCAGTCCCGGGACTAGCGGGGTGCGCAACGAGCAGTACTTC. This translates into CASSPGTSGVRNEQYF.